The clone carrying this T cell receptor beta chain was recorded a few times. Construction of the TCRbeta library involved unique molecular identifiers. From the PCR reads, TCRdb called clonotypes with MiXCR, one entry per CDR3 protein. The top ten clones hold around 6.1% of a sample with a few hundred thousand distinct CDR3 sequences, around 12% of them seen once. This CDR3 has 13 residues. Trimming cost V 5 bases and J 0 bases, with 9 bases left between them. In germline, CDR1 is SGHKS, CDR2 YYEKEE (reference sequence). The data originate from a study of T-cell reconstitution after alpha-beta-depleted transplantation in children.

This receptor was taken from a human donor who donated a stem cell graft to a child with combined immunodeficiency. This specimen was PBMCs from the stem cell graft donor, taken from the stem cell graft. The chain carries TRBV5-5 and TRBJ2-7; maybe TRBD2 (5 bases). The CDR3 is CASSSALSYEQYF. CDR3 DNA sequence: TGTGCCAGCAGTAGCGCCCTCTCCTACGAGCAGTACTTC.